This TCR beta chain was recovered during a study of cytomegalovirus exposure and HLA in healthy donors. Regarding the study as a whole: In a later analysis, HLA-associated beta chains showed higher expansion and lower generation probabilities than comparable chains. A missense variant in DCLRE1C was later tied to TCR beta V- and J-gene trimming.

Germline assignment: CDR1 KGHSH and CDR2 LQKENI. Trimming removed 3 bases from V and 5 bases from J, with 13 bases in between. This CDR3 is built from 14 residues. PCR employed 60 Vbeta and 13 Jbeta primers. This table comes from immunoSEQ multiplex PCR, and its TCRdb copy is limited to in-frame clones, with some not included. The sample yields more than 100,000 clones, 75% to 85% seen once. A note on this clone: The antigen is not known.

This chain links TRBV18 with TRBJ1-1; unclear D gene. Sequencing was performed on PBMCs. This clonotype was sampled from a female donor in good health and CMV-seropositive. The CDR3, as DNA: TGTGCCAGCTCACCTCTGGAGAGGTTAACTGAAGCTTTCTTT. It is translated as CASSPLERLTEAFF.